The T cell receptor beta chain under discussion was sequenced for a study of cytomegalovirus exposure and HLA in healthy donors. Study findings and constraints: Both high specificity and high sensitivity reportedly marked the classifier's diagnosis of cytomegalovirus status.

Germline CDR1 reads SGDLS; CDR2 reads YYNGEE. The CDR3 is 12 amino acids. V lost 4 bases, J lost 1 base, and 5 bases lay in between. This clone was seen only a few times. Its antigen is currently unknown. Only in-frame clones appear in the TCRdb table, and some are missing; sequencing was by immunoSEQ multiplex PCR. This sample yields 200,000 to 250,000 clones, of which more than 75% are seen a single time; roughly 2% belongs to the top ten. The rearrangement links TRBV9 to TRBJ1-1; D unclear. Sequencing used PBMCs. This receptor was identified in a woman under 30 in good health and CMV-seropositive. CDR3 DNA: TGTGCCAGCAGCCGTTCGAACACTGAAGCTTTCTTT. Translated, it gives CASSRSNTEAFF.